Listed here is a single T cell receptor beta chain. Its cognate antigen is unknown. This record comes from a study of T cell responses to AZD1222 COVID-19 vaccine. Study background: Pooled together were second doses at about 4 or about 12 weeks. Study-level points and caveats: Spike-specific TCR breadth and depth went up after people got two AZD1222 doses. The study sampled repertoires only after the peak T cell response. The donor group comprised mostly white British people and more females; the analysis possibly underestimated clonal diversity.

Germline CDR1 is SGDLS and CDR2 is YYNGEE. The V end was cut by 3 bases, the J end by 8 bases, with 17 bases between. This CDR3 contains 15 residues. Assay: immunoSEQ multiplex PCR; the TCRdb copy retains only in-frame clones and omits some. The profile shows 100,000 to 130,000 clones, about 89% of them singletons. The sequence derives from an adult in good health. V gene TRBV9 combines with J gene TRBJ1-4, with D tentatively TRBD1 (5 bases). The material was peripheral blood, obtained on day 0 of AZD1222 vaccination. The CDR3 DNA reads TGTGCCAGCAGCGCGGGGGAAGGGCCCGGGGAAAAACTGTTTTTT. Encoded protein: CASSAGEGPGEKLFF. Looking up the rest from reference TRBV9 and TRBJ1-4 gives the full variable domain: DSGVTQTPKHLITATGQRVTLRCSPRSGDLSVYWYQQSLDQGLQFLIQYYNGEERAKGNILERFSAQQFPDLHSELNLSSLELGDSALYFCASSAGEGPGEKLFFGSGTQLSVL.